This T cell receptor beta chain is from a study of cytomegalovirus exposure and HLA in healthy donors (dated by TCRdb to the late 2010s). Some background on the complete study: An earlier analysis of some 500 of the donors reported approximately 300 Gb of sequence data and 117 million unique TCR beta sequences from 190 million or so T cells. Both class I and class II loci were covered by HLA typing, at four-digit resolution. Every repertoire in the discovery cohort had been generated on one and the same sequencing platform. About five DR-DQ haplotypes were treated as single units for association and clustering because of strong linkage in the cohort. Of the 398 genotyped donors, 65% to 90% were placed in the genetic ancestry cluster associated with self-reported Caucasian donors. The study used immunosequencing to profile the T cell repertoires of more than 650 subjects and linked those repertoires to cytomegalovirus serostatus. Across around 400 genotyped donors of the cohort, an average of approximately 220,000 unique TCR beta nucleotide sequences per donor were sequenced, and 15% to 20% of those sequences were non-productive. To predict cytomegalovirus infection status, the study brought together high-throughput TCR immunosequencing, statistical association of individual TCRs with disease status, and machine learning. In a later genetic analysis, genome-wide SNP genotypes for 398 of the 666 donors were used, and that subset was treated as a discovery cohort. Alongside the repertoire data, information on donor age, sex, ethnicity and CMV serostatus was compiled. The aim of the study was to test whether cataloging public T cell receptors could identify signatures of past pathogen exposure. The number of typed donors differed by locus: about 629-630 for A, B, C, DRB1 and DQB1; 522 for DQA1; approximately 600 for DPA1; and some 470 for DPB1. Besides the first cohort of more than 650 subjects, a separate validation cohort made up of about 120 different subjects was used. The later analysis used no new phenotypic data to find candidate immune exposures, relying instead on TCR beta sequences and their occurrence across donors. In an earlier analysis of around 540 of the donors, high-throughput TCR beta sequencing was used to judge whether each TCR beta V gene segment behaved as functional or pseudogenic. To study patterns of TCR occurrence, a later analysis re-analyzed previously published TCR beta repertoires from 550 to 800 donors and added high-resolution HLA genotyping. Approximately 300 gigabases of sequencing data and approximately 92 million unique TCR sequences made up an early release that covered 500 to 650 HLA-typed donors.

The full study reports these points: Only TCR beta chains were sequenced in this cohort, and the absence of alpha or paired-chain data limited detectable features. A further reported finding was that TCR beta sequences accurately predicted the HLA-A and HLA-B alleles for most subjects in the first cohort. For the cohort, immune exposure information was limited to CMV serostatus. Linkage disequilibrium might explain the correlated functional status among segregating V segments, but an unknown experimental factor could not be ruled out. While some public TCRs were present in many individuals, most TCR sequences turned up only very rarely across donors. In both the original and validation cohorts, the classifier was reported to diagnose cytomegalovirus status with high specificity and sensitivity. An association between a missense DCLRE1C variant and V-gene and J-gene trimming of TCR beta chains was found in a later genetic analysis and replicated in an independent cohort. In a later genetic analysis, fewer N-insertions in productive TCRs were reported among donors in an Asian-associated ancestry cluster than the roughly 700-donor mean. Most CMV-associated TCR beta chains appeared to be HLA-restricted in a later analysis, and the HLA associations seemed to be driven largely by CMV exposure. Presence/absence analyses assumed roughly uniform sequencing depth across donors, an assumption that may not hold. According to a later analysis, TCR association rates differed among HLA loci, with DRB1 alleles showing the most associated TCRs and HLA-C alleles showing the fewest. The study listed over 150 TCR beta chains as associated with cytomegalovirus. According to the authors, the approach could potentially be generalized to other disease states and immunological phenotypes. Because counts were too low, seventeen rarely observed V segments, including chromosome 9 orphons, were excluded from the earlier analysis of fewer than 650 of the donors. When HLA alleles, especially DR and DQ, strongly co-occurred, TCR associations were difficult to assign to individual alleles. Three of the identified cytomegalovirus-associated TCR beta chains were confirmed in vitro to be specific for cytomegalovirus antigens. In an earlier analysis of about 600 of the donors, most TCR beta V segments appeared in productive rearrangements about 87% or about 30% of the time, broadly matching IMGT annotations. In a later analysis, HLA-associated TCR beta chains showed more clonal expansion and lower generation probabilities than non-associated chains that were equally common. A group of highly shared sequence variants was considered likely to be a technical artifact of the sequencing pipeline. A later analysis associated some 17,000 TCR beta sequences with specific HLA alleles at a false discovery rate of 0.05. Because HLA typing was unavailable for some donors at each locus, only the typed subset was used in association tests. The 87-base-pair reads could not distinguish some IMGT-functional V segments, including TRBV6-2 and TRBV6-3, so those segments were excluded. According to a later analysis, parvovirus B19, influenza, CMV and Epstein-Barr virus appeared linked to several top co-occurrence clusters.

In total, roughly 710 healthy bone marrow donors made up the cohort. Cohort members were all nominally healthy when sampled, although unrecorded immune exposures were likely present. The donor tested CMV seropositive, placing the donor among the 289 seropositive members of the cohort. A peripheral blood sample was collected from each donor, and TCR beta sequencing was performed on peripheral blood mononuclear cells. The Qiagen DNeasy Blood Extraction Kit was used to extract genomic DNA from the blood cell samples. Turning to this clone: Its antigen target is currently unknown. Nothing much larger sits one base from this clone, and base qualities are not available.

The CDR3 spans 16 residues, from the cysteine through the phenylalanine. Of the read, only the CDR3 DNA is kept; its 48 bases are in frame from base 1. For this chain, trimming is 0 bases at the V end and 2 bases at the J end, and the number of junction bases without a gene match is 1. The germline V gene sets CDR1 to SGHDT and CDR2 to YYEEEE. To prepare the library, the immunoSEQ multiplex PCR assay was applied. The multiplex PCR relied on a mix of 60 forward primers for TCR Vbeta segments and 13 reverse primers for TCR Jbeta segments. The CDR3 region of rearranged TCR beta genes was amplified from genomic DNA with a multiplex PCR assay. The Illumina HiSeq System was used to sequence the amplified TCR beta libraries as 87-base-pair reads. As for the authors' bioinformatics: A later analysis tallied roughly 78 million unique TCR beta chains across the 600 to 700 repertoires, and roughly 11 million of those chains were shared by two or more donors. To remove PCR and sequencing errors, raw reads were error-corrected and collapsed into unique sequences using a nearest-neighbor algorithm that merged closely related sequences. CDR3 sequences were aligned to IMGT reference sequences to assign V, D and J gene segments. For a sequence to be retained, a match of at least six nucleotides to both a V gene segment and a J gene segment was required. Rearrangements were called productive when the CDR3 lacked stop codons and stayed in frame with V and J; all others were non-productive. CDR3 was defined by IMGT convention, running from the second conserved V-encoded cysteine to the conserved J-encoded phenylalanine. Sequences without an unambiguous match to a single V gene segment were excluded from the earlier analysis of several hundred of the donors. An earlier analysis of several hundred of the donors classified V segments as functional when productive rearrangements were above 56.7% and as segregating when the standard deviation between donors was above 5%. A statistical classification framework was built to diagnose cytomegalovirus status from the catalog of TCR beta chain sequences. V and J gene assignment, in a later analysis, came from comparing TCR nucleotide sequences with IMGT/GENE-DB human TR gene sequences. In a later analysis, CDR3 sequences and most-parsimonious VDJ recombination scenarios were assigned using the TCRdist pipeline. A later analysis defined each TCR beta chain by its CDR3 amino acid sequence plus V-gene family, and excluded reads lacking a unique V-gene family. As a way to deal with suspected cross-contamination and a sequencing artifact, a later analysis dropped 450 to 700 nucleotide sequences that were highly shared and had low generation probability. In a later analysis, a clonal expansion index for each public chain was calculated from normalized within-repertoire ranks of inferred template counts. A later analysis computed generation probabilities with a VDJ recombination model fitted to out-of-frame rearrangements, and checked the results against IGoR. Hypergeometric tests were used in a later analysis to score TCR-TCR, TCR-HLA and TCR-CMV co-occurrence, with a repertoire-size bias correction applied to the TCR pairs. False discovery rates were estimated in a later analysis by permuting HLA or CMV assignments 20 times. In a later analysis, co-occurring TCRs were grouped with DBSCAN, and TCRdist sequence similarity was added when clustering was performed within HLA-allele-positive subsets. Repertoires with fewer than 30,000 or more than 120,000 public chains, plus five repertoires with anomalous nucleotide sharing, were excluded from co-occurrence clustering. TCRdb provides this immuneACCESS table in a form limited to in-frame rearrangements. Some clones are lacking; in checked studies, under half of them reflect an unresolved V gene, and why the rest are absent is not known. V, J and clone size derive from that table, while D and trimming were established from the DNA sequence. This sample gives around 130,000 clones in total; more than 80% of them show up just once. The ten largest clones take up about 6.7% of the sample.

This receptor was identified in a woman aged 25 to 39 in good health and CMV-seropositive. The sequencing input was PBMCs. The chain is encoded by TRBV5-6 joined to TRBJ2-1; 11 bases in the middle match TRBD2. CDR3 region: CASSLGTSGPYNEQFF. The nucleotides are TGTGCCAGCAGCTTGGGGACTAGCGGGCCCTACAATGAGCAGTTCTTC.